Listed below are T cell receptor beta chains from one sample, sequenced in a study of blood T cell repertoires in COVID-19. Clones were read by immunoSEQ multiplex PCR, and TCRdb kept only the in-frame ones, dropping some. The sample yields about 230,000 clones, around 84% seen once. Sequences were obtained from peripheral blood. These receptors all stem from a man between 50 and 59 years old with COVID-19, enrolled during active disease. Each CDR3 is given with its conserved first and last residue. Fields, in order: J gene, D gene, V gene, clone size, CDR3 protein, CDR3 DNA. The D gene is left open where the match is weak. Some rows mark clone size as missing; the rest say once, few, many or name a class of expanded clone.

TRBJ2-7 NA TRBV6-6 NA CASRSAGETYEQYF TGTGCCAGCAGATCGGCGGGTGAGACCTACGAGCAGTACTTC
TRBJ1-4 NA TRBV9 NA CASSVGGRGNEKLFF TGTGCCAGCAGCGTAGGGGGGCGAGGTAATGAAAAACTGTTTTTT
TRBJ2-2 NA TRBV9 NA CASSVAVTGELFF TGTGCCAGCAGCGTAGCGGTGACCGGGGAGCTGTTTTTT
TRBJ1-5 NA TRBV4-3 NA CASSQDLGGIEPQHF TGCGCCAGCAGCCAAGATTTGGGAGGAATTGAGCCCCAGCATTTT
TRBJ2-7 NA TRBV28 NA CASRQTGYEQYF TGTGCCAGCAGACAAACAGGATACGAGCAGTACTTC
TRBJ1-2 NA TRBV19 NA CASSIGATNYGYTF TGTGCCAGTAGTATAGGTGCGACTAACTATGGCTACACCTTC
TRBJ1-1 NA TRBV7-9 NA CASSLDDRNTEAFF TGTGCCAGCAGCTTAGACGACAGGAACACTGAAGCTTTCTTT
TRBJ2-1 TRBD1 TRBV7-9 NA CASSLGRQGVGRNNEQFF TGTGCCAGCAGCTTAGGTAGACAGGGGGTGGGCCGCAACAATGAGCAGTTCTTC
TRBJ1-3 TRBD1 TRBV7-3 once CASSCRDRISSGNTIYF TGTGCCAGCAGCTGCCGGGACAGGATCAGCTCTGGAAACACCATATATTTT
TRBJ2-7 NA TRBV18 few CASSRGGDEQYF TGTGCCAGCTCCCGTGGAGGGGACGAGCAGTACTTC
TRBJ2-5 TRBD1 TRBV11-2 NA CASSQRSDRRETQYF TGTGCCAGCAGCCAGAGATCGGACAGGCGGGAGACCCAGTACTTC
TRBJ2-2 TRBD2 TRBV4-2 NA CASSQEGGGRSGELFF TGTGCCAGCAGCCAAGAAGGCGGCGGGAGGAGCGGGGAGCTGTTTTTT
TRBJ1-5 NA TRBV10-3 few CAISESRARVGNQPQHF TGTGCCATCAGTGAGTCGAGGGCCAGAGTGGGCAATCAGCCCCAGCATTTT
TRBJ2-3 NA TRBV7-9 NA CASSLDGGTDTQYF TGTGCCAGCAGCTTAGATGGGGGGACAGATACGCAGTATTTT
TRBJ1-5 TRBD1 TRBV7-2 NA CASSLAGGVGNQPQHF TGTGCCAGCAGCTTAGCAGGGGGCGTTGGCAATCAGCCCCAGCATTTT
TRBJ2-1 TRBD2 TRBV18 NA CASSGGRTEQFF TGTGCCAGCTCGGGGGGGAGGACTGAGCAGTTCTTC
TRBJ2-2 TRBD1 TRBV7-2 NA CASSLNRGRTGELFF TGTGCCAGCAGCTTAAATAGGGGGCGCACCGGGGAGCTGTTTTTT
TRBJ2-5 TRBD2 TRBV28 NA CASSPIPPLAGGQETQYF TGTGCCAGCAGCCCCATTCCCCCACTAGCGGGGGGCCAAGAGACCCAGTACTTC
TRBJ2-5 NA TRBV2 NA CASSERQTQETQYF TGTGCCAGCAGTGAACGACAGACTCAAGAGACCCAGTACTTC
TRBJ1-5 TRBD1 TRBV5-8 NA CASSFGTAQNQPQHF TGTGCCAGCAGCTTTGGGACAGCTCAGAATCAGCCCCAGCATTTT
TRBJ1-3 NA TRBV18 once CASSPHRDSGNTIYF TGTGCCAGCTCACCACACAGAGACTCTGGAAACACCATATATTTT
TRBJ2-1 NA TRBV7-9 NA CASSRELDEQFF TGTGCCAGCAGCCGAGAGTTAGATGAGCAGTTCTTC
TRBJ2-7 TRBD1 TRBV27 NA CASSLKGTGRSEQYF TGTGCCAGCAGTTTAAAGGGGACAGGGCGGAGCGAGCAGTACTTC
TRBJ2-7 NA TRBV28 NA CASSPPRDSLGDEQYF TGTGCCAGCAGTCCCCCCCGGGACTCCCTCGGGGACGAGCAGTACTTC
TRBJ2-1 NA TRBV6-5 NA CASSYSPLVYNEQFF TGTGCCAGCAGTTACTCACCTCTAGTCTACAATGAGCAGTTCTTC
TRBJ2-1 TRBD2 TRBV7-2 NA CASSSRTSGVSYNEQFF TGTGCCAGCAGCTCGCGGACTAGCGGGGTCTCCTACAATGAGCAGTTCTTC
TRBJ1-2 NA TRBV9 NA CASSVDGQISNYGYTF TGTGCCAGCAGCGTAGACGGACAGATCTCTAACTATGGCTACACCTTC
TRBJ1-5 NA TRBV5-8 NA CASTTLGTPIAIKPQHF TGTGCCAGCACCACACTCGGGACTCCTATAGCAATCAAGCCCCAGCATTTT
TRBJ1-2 NA TRBV18 NA CASSPPGTVYGYTF TGTGCCAGCTCACCGCCGGGAACCGTCTATGGCTACACCTTC
TRBJ2-7 TRBD1 TRBV10-2 NA CASRAPRDRGRGEQYF TGCGCCAGCAGAGCCCCCCGGGACAGGGGACGTGGCGAGCAGTACTTC
TRBJ2-7 TRBD2 TRBV6-1 NA CASSEAPSGAYEQYF TGTGCCAGCAGTGAAGCGCCTAGCGGGGCCTACGAGCAGTACTTC
TRBJ2-7 TRBD1 TRBV29-1 NA CSVGDSDYEQYF TGCAGCGTGGGGGACAGCGACTACGAGCAGTACTTC
TRBJ1-5 NA TRBV30 NA CAWSRTDLNQPQHF TGTGCCTGGAGTAGGACAGACTTAAATCAGCCCCAGCATTTT
TRBJ1-2 NA TRBV7-8 NA CASSLVPDSKYYGYTF TGTGCCAGCAGCTTAGTTCCGGACAGCAAATACTATGGCTACACCTTC
TRBJ1-2 TRBD1 TRBV6-5 NA CASSRQGSYGYTF TGTGCCAGCAGCCGACAGGGATCCTATGGCTACACCTTC
TRBJ1-1 NA TRBV15 NA CATSRDPGMNTEAFF TGTGCCACCAGCAGAGATCCAGGGATGAACACTGAAGCTTTCTTT
TRBJ1-5 TRBD1 TRBV7-2 NA CASSLVVGDRRNQPQHF TGTGCCAGCAGCTTAGTGGTAGGGGACAGAAGGAATCAGCCCCAGCATTTT
TRBJ1-2 NA TRBV12-2 NA CASLKRQARGYGYTF TGTGCCTCGCTTAAAAGGCAGGCCAGGGGCTATGGCTACACCTTC
TRBJ2-7 TRBD2 TRBV10-3 NA CAISAETRGGLEQYF TGTGCCATCAGTGCGGAGACCCGGGGGGGCTTGGAGCAGTACTTC
TRBJ2-7 NA TRBV27 NA CASSSFGAGHYEQYF TGTGCCAGCAGTTCATTTGGGGCAGGGCACTACGAGCAGTACTTC